The 11 T cell receptor beta chains presented below share a single source sample, sequenced in a study of blood T cell repertoires in COVID-19. The protocol was immunoSEQ multiplex PCR, while the TCRdb copy is restricted to in-frame clones and leaves out a portion. This sample carries fewer than 250,000 clones, 88% of them seen once, and the ten largest clones take less than 3.5%. The material sequenced was peripheral blood. The origin of the receptors is a woman aged 55-70 years with acute or convalescent COVID-19.

This clone was recorded a few times. The chain uses TRBV12-3 or TRBV12-4 and TRBJ1-6; 10 positions agree with TRBD1. Trimming at V came to 6 bases and at J to 13 bases, leaving 3 bases not matched to a gene. The CDR3 totals 12 residues. DNA for the CDR3: TGTGCCAGCAGCGACAGGGGGCGTCCCCTCCACTTT. Its translation: CASSDRGRPLHF.

This CDR3 reads CASSRDRGSYEQYF. In nucleotides, the CDR3 is TGCGCCAGCTCCCGGGACAGGGGCTCCTACGAGCAGTACTTC. V usage is TRBV10-2 and J usage is TRBJ2-7; the match to TRBD1 covers 10 bases. The CDR3 has 14 residues. V lost 8 bases, J lost 0 bases, and 4 bases stayed unmatched. The germline CDR1 and CDR2 sequences are WSHSY and SAAADI.

The chain is built from TRBV15 and TRBJ2-1; a weak D match, TRBD2 (6 bases). The CDR3 is made up of 16 amino acids. Trimming stripped 1 base from V and 7 bases from J, with 17 bases between. The germline gives CDR1 LNHNV, CDR2 YYDKDF (reference sequence). In DNA, the CDR3 is TGTGCCACCAGCAGAGCGGGGCGGGGTAGATCGAATGAGCAGTTCTTC. Its translation is CATSRAGRGRSNEQFF.

The gene calls are TRBV19 and TRBJ1-5; the match to TRBD1 covers 8 bases. With 2 bases clipped from V and 2 bases from J, the junction kept 2 bases outside the gene matches. Germline CDR1 reads LNHDA; CDR2 reads SQIVND (reference sequence). This CDR3 comprises 15 residues. The DNA of the CDR3 is TGTGCCAGTAGTATATTGGGACAGGGCAATCAGCCCCAGCATTTT. Its translation is CASSILGQGNQPQHF.

This clone was observed once. The J gene is TRBJ1-4, the V gene TRBV7-2; D gene unclear. CDR3 length equals 15 residues. Trimming cost V 2 bases and J 2 bases, with 9 bases left between them. In germline, CDR1 is SGHTA, CDR2 FQGNSA. The CDR3 loop is CASSLTAGTNEKLFF. The CDR3 nucleotides read TGTGCCAGCAGCTTAACTGCCGGGACTAATGAAAAACTGTTTTTT.

The CDR3: CASSYGAGGGRYEQYF. In nucleotides, the CDR3 is TGTGCCAGCAGTTACGGGGCGGGGGGCGGTCGCTACGAGCAGTACTTC. J is TRBJ2-7 and V is TRBV6-5; the match to TRBD2 covers 8 bases. Germline values: CDR1 MNHEY, CDR2 SVGAGI. V lost 2 bases and J lost 3; bases outside the gene matches: 9. The CDR3 sequence is 16 residues long.

On this clone itself: Other DNA sequences in this sample translate to the same CDR3. J is TRBJ1-5 and V is TRBV19, with 7 bases lining up with TRBD1. The CDR3 has 14 amino acids. The germline CDR1 and CDR2 sequences are LNHDA and SQIVND (reference sequence). V lost 5 bases to trimming and J lost 1 base; unmatched junction nucleotides: 2. The chain's CDR3 is CASSSTGSNQPQHF. CDR3 nucleotides: TGTGCCAGTAGTTCGACAGGGAGCAATCAGCCCCAGCATTTT.

V usage is TRBV29-1 and J usage is TRBJ1-1; D is uncertain. The germline V and J ends were trimmed by 4 bases and 11 bases, with 17 bases remaining between them. The CDR3 is 12 residues long. Germline lookup yields CDR1 SQVTM and CDR2 ANQGSEA. The CDR3 reads CSVGEPGVGAFF. The CDR3 nucleotides read TGCAGCGTTGGGGAGCCCGGTGTAGGTGCTTTCTTT.

V gene TRBV7-2 combines with J gene TRBJ2-3, with TRBD2 matching 9 bases. Per the germline V gene, CDR1 is SGHTA and CDR2 is FQGNSA. The CDR3 extends over 14 amino acids. V dropped 5 bases and J dropped 4; count of bases not matched to a gene: 4. The CDR3 protein is CASSQGTSSDTQYF. The CDR3 DNA reads as TGTGCCAGCAGCCAAGGGACTAGCTCAGATACGCAGTATTTT.

This clone was observed once. V is TRBV27 and J is TRBJ1-1; TRBD1 aligns across 7 bases. From germline, CDR1 is MNHEY and CDR2 SMNVEV (reference sequence). The CDR3 loop spans 18 amino acids. J was trimmed by 0 bases and V by 7 bases; bases with no gene match: 17. The CDR3 loop is CASKPDRTGKTMNTEAFF. CDR3 nucleotides: TGTGCCAGCAAACCCGACAGGACAGGAAAAACCATGAACACTGAAGCTTTCTTT.

A note on this clone: This same CDR3 is encoded by further DNA sequences in the sample. The J gene is TRBJ1-3, the V gene TRBV3-1 (or the pseudogene TRBV3-2); TRBD1 agrees at 10 bases. V lost 4 bases, J lost 7 bases, and 4 bases stayed unmatched. The germline V gene encodes CDR1 LGHDT and CDR2 YNNKEL (reference sequence). This CDR3 is built from 14 residues. This CDR3 reads CASSPRDRGNTIYF. CDR3 sequence (DNA): TGTGCCAGCAGCCCTCGGGACAGGGGTAACACCATATATTTT.